This T cell receptor (beta chain) derives from a study of blood T cell repertoires in COVID-19 (dated by TCRdb to about 2020). With regard to the full study: Collaborator samples came from the United States, Italy and Spain and covered acute and convalescent phases of COVID-19. The prospective study material was composed of cDNA or gDNA derived from T cells, B-cell-depleted T cells, or PBMCs. The dataset comprised deeply sampled blood TCRbeta repertoires from subjects exposed to, actively infected with, or recovered from COVID-19. The repertoires were made available in a free public database intended to serve as a resource for research on the immune response to SARS-CoV-2. Samples came from the ongoing ImmuneRACE study (first 160 participants) plus 1,254 subjects from 6 global collaborators. A de-identified subject ID, COVID-19 status, age in years and sex were almost always included in the sample metadata. Where available, HLA class I and class II types were taken from metadata supplied by the sample provider and were not determined by assay-based typing. Points the paper makes about the study in general: How much clinical and demographic metadata was included differed by source and by participant, and the metadata was provided uncurated.

From V the trimming removes 5 bases and from J it removes 3 bases, while the gene matches leave 7 bases of the junction unaccounted for. From cysteine to phenylalanine, the CDR3 is 14 amino acids long. Only the CDR3 DNA is retained, 42 bases long and in frame from the first base. Reading the germline V gene (reference sequence) gives CDR1 SEHNR and CDR2 FQNEAQ. The immunoSEQ Assay, a bias-controlled multiplex PCR, was used to amplify TCRbeta CDR3 regions from genomic DNA. The study's own analysis went as follows. Nucleated cell counts per sample were estimated from amplification of reference gene primers within the assay. To quantify the absolute abundance of each unique TCRbeta CDR3 rearrangement, sequence reads were collapsed and filtered. For each sample, productive Simpson clonality was calculated as the square root of Simpson's diversity index over productive rearrangements. Not all clones reach the TCRdb copy of this immuneACCESS table, which keeps in-frame sequences only. Checked studies attribute under half of the gap to unresolved V genes and leave the rest unexplained. That table gives V, J and clone size, and the DNA gave D and trimming. The sample contains about 200,000 clones, about 83% of them found a single time. The ten biggest clones cover about 5.6% of the sample.

Enrolling through a virtual design, the prospective study's participants ranged in age from roughly 18 to 90 years and lived across 24 United States geographic areas. To assign participants to cohorts, the prospective study relied on clinical history that participants themselves reported in a screening survey and a study questionnaire. In the prospective study, whole blood, serum and a nasopharyngeal or oropharyngeal swab were collected from each participant by mobile phlebotomists. Prospective study participants could optionally give additional blood draws and questionnaires over an approximately 2-month period. Before DNA extraction, prospective study blood samples were shipped either frozen or at room temperature. With regard to this clone: The antigen this receptor binds is unknown. No base qualities exist here, and no much larger clone lies one base off it.

The source material was PBMCs or T cells enriched from blood (not recorded which). The chain is assembled from TRBV7-9 and TRBJ2-7, and TRBD1 aligns with 7 junction nucleotides. This receptor was taken from a man aged 35 to 55 with acute COVID-19. Here the CDR3 is given as CASSLGTANYEQYF. Here is the DNA: TGTGCCAGCAGCCTAGGGACAGCTAACTACGAGCAGTACTTC.